A selection of T cell receptor beta chains follows, all from one sample in a study of blood T cells in healthy people across ages. TCRdb passed the 5' RACE reads through MiXCR, listing each CDR3 protein once. The profile covers 1,500,000 or so distinct CDR3 sequences, with roughly 64% appearing a single time and 6.5% to 8.5% taken by the ten largest. The sample consisted of blood. The receptors derive from a young man in good health. CDR3s include the opening cysteine and the closing phenylalanine or tryptophan. D genes are given only for firm matches. Clone size is not always given. Where it is, it says once, few, many or a class for expanded clones.

J gene: TRBJ2-3; D gene: -; clone size: -; V gene: TRBV29-1; CDR3 DNA: TGCAGCGTTGTGAGATCGGGCACAGATACGCAGTATTTT; CDR3 protein: CSVVRSGTDTQYF
J gene: TRBJ1-2; D gene: TRBD1; clone size: -; V gene: TRBV2; CDR3 DNA: TGTGCCAGCAGCACCCCGGGACAGGGGTATGGCTACACCTTC; CDR3 protein: CASSTPGQGYGYTF
J gene: TRBJ2-1; D gene: -; clone size: -; V gene: TRBV27; CDR3 DNA: TGTGCCAGCATGGACCCCAACACCTACAATGAGCAGTTCTTC; CDR3 protein: CASMDPNTYNEQFF
J gene: TRBJ1-5; D gene: -; clone size: -; V gene: TRBV25-1; CDR3 DNA: TGTGCCAGCAGTGACGCCGCAGTGGGGGGGAATCAGCCCCAGCATTTT; CDR3 protein: CASSDAAVGGNQPQHF
J gene: TRBJ2-7; D gene: -; clone size: few; V gene: TRBV20-1; CDR3 DNA: TGCAGTGCTAGAGAAGGGGACCACTCCTACGAGCAGTACTTC; CDR3 protein: CSAREGDHSYEQYF
J gene: TRBJ2-5; D gene: -; clone size: -; V gene: TRBV6-2/TRBV6-3; CDR3 DNA: TGTGCCAGCAGTGTCGCCGAGGCGCAAGAGACCCAGTACTTC; CDR3 protein: CASSVAEAQETQYF
J gene: TRBJ1-2; D gene: -; clone size: -; V gene: TRBV20-1; CDR3 DNA: TGCAGTGCTACCAAAATACAGGGTGGTGGCTACACCTTC; CDR3 protein: CSATKIQGGGYTF
J gene: TRBJ1-2; D gene: TRBD1; clone size: -; V gene: TRBV4-1; CDR3 DNA: TGCGCCAGCAGCCAAACGACCGGGACAGGGTATGAGGGCTACACCTTC; CDR3 protein: CASSQTTGTGYEGYTF
J gene: TRBJ2-7; D gene: TRBD2; clone size: -; V gene: TRBV30; CDR3 DNA: TGTGCCTGGATGGGAGGGAGCTCCTACGAGCAGTACTTC; CDR3 protein: CAWMGGSSYEQYF
J gene: TRBJ2-3; D gene: TRBD2; clone size: few; V gene: TRBV29-1; CDR3 DNA: TGCAGCGTTGCCCCGCTGCGGGGGGGCCGATGGGGCACAGATACGCAGTATTTT; CDR3 protein: CSVAPLRGGRWGTDTQYF
J gene: TRBJ2-7; D gene: TRBD1; clone size: -; V gene: TRBV14; CDR3 DNA: TGTGCCAGCAGCCATCTGCTTCGGGACAGATACGAGCAGTACTTC; CDR3 protein: CASSHLLRDRYEQYF
J gene: TRBJ2-1; D gene: -; clone size: -; V gene: TRBV29-1; CDR3 DNA: TGCAGCGTTGATACCCGCGGGATCACGAATGAGCAGTTCTTC; CDR3 protein: CSVDTRGITNEQFF
J gene: TRBJ2-1; D gene: TRBD2; clone size: -; V gene: TRBV11-2; CDR3 DNA: TGTGCCAGCAGCTTAAGCCTACCTAGCGGGAGTAGTGAGCAGTTCTTC; CDR3 protein: CASSLSLPSGSSEQFF
J gene: TRBJ1-6; D gene: TRBD1; clone size: -; V gene: TRBV4-2; CDR3 DNA: TGTGCCAGCAGCCAACGTGGACAGGCGAGGGATTCACCCCTCCACTTT; CDR3 protein: CASSQRGQARDSPLHF
J gene: TRBJ1-2; D gene: -; clone size: -; V gene: TRBV28; CDR3 DNA: TGTGCCAGCAGTCCGCGGGGGGCCCCACTTAACTATGGCTACACCTTC; CDR3 protein: CASSPRGAPLNYGYTF
J gene: TRBJ2-7; D gene: -; clone size: -; V gene: TRBV7-9; CDR3 DNA: TGTGCCGTCGCCGGGAGTGTGGACGAGCAGTACTTC; CDR3 protein: CAVAGSVDEQYF